This TCR beta chain was sequenced during a study of tumor-infiltrating lymphocytes in localized non-small cell lung cancer. Sequencing was performed with immunoSEQ multiplex PCR; in TCRdb, only in-frame clones are kept and a portion is missing. Of roughly 5,100 clones listed, approximately 95% are singletons. This sequence originates from a human donor with non-small cell lung cancer. The sequencing sample was made of uninvolved lung tissue not adjacent to the tumor.

CDR3 nucleotide sequence: TGCAGCGTCTTGCAGGAGAACACTGAAGCTTTCTTT. This encodes CSVLQENTEAFF. The gene calls are TRBV29-1 and TRBJ1-1; D remains unclear. CDR1 is SQVTM, CDR2 ANQGSEA, per germline. With 6 bases removed from V and 1 base from J, the gap between germline ends came to 9 bases. The CDR3 length is 12 residues. The full variable domain, rest sourced from reference TRBV29-1 and TRBJ1-1, is SAVISQKPSRDICQRGTSLTIQCQVDSQVTMMFWYRQQPGQSLTLIATANQGSEATYESGFVIDKFPISRPNLTFSTLTVSNMSPEDSSIYLCSVLQENTEAFFGQGTRLTVV.